This T cell receptor beta chain was documented in a study of OX40 agonist ivuxolimab in advanced cancers. Study details: The dose-escalation cohort was about 87% male, with a mean age of approximately 61 years, ranging roughly 20 to 90. It was permissible to have had prior anti-PD-1, anti-PD-L1 or anti-CTLA-4 therapy, and around 41% had some.

Some clones are missing from TCRdb's copy, which holds only in-frame ones; the method was immunoSEQ multiplex PCR. The profile shows some 98,000 clones, roughly 84% of them singletons. Germline V lookup: CDR1 SNHLY, CDR2 FYNNEI. The CDR3 is made up of 15 amino acids. Unmatched junction bases numbered 8, after V lost 7 bases and J lost 6 bases. The chain joins TRBV2 to TRBJ2-2, with 10 bases aligning to TRBD1. The sequencing here drew on CD4+ or CD8+ T cells sorted from blood, taken in a trial of the OX40 agonist ivuxolimab. The clonotype was recovered from an adult with an advanced solid tumor such as melanoma, head and neck, liver or kidney cancer. CDR3 sequence: CASKRGTGDPGELFF. CDR3 DNA: TGTGCCAGCAAGAGGGGGACAGGGGACCCCGGGGAGCTGTTTTTT.